These 2 T cell receptor beta chains share one sample of origin, sequenced in a study of shared clonotypes between healthy human individuals. Assay used: immunoSEQ multiplex PCR; TCRdb lists only in-frame clones, some missing. The sample has roughly 2.1 million clones; under 95% are singletons. Naivety among CD8 cells was defined by CD45RO negativity and positive CCR7 selection, thereby excluding terminally differentiated effector memory CD45RA+ cells. The specimen sequenced was naive CD8+ T cells from PBMCs. Every receptor here comes from a man younger than 30 in good health. Some clones in this sample may be carry-over from other donors' samples.

J is TRBJ2-7 and V is TRBV5-1; TRBD2 aligns across 7 bases. Unmatched junction bases numbered 7, after V lost 4 bases and J lost 3 bases. Germline V gene sequence: CDR1 SGHRS, CDR2 YFSETQ. The CDR3 extends over 14 amino acids. The chain's CDR3 is CASSPVGGGYEQYF. Here the CDR3 DNA reads TGCGCCAGCAGCCCCGTGGGGGGGGGCTACGAGCAGTACTTC.

This clone came up a few times. The chain combines TRBV5-1 with TRBJ1-1; possibly TRBD1 for D (5 bases). CDR3 size: 16 residues. The V end lost 5 bases, the J end lost 3 bases, and 20 bases lay between the germline ends. Germline CDR1 SGHRS, CDR2 YFSETQ. CDR3 in DNA: TGCGCCAGCAGGAGTGGGTTTATCGGAGGGGACACTGAAGCTTTCTTT. Its translation: CASRSGFIGGDTEAFF.